This TCR beta chain is from a study of T cells expressing NK-cell markers. Study information: Sequencing of TCR beta repertoires drew on sorted CD3+CD56+NKG2C+, CD3+CD56+NKG2C- and CD3+CD56-NKG2C+ T cells. Most of the eight sequenced donors tested HCMV-seropositive; one tested seronegative.

Germline CDR1 reads SEHNR; CDR2 reads FQNEAQ (reference sequence). CDR3 size: 13 residues. TCRdb re-called the 5' RACE reads; one entry per CDR3 protein, DNA not given. In all, the sample yields tens of thousands of distinct CDR3 sequences. The TCR was taken from a woman between 18 and 70 years old in good health. The sample taken for sequencing was blood T cells: a sorted CD56 or NKG2C T cell subset, CD4+ or CD8+ T cells, or bulk PBMC T cells (not recorded which). The chain employs TRBV7-9 and TRBJ2-3; lacking DNA, the TRBD2 call made by TCRdb goes unchecked. The CDR3 loop reads CASSYGGTDTQYF.